The 3 T cell receptor beta chains below were found in one sample sequenced in a study of OX40 agonist ivuxolimab in advanced cancers. The method was immunoSEQ multiplex PCR; TCRdb's version includes in-frame clones alone and lacks a portion of them. The sample yields around 19,000 clones, roughly 80% seen once. Specimen: CD4+ or CD8+ T cells sorted from blood, collected in a trial of the OX40 agonist ivuxolimab. These receptors originate from an adult with an advanced solid tumor such as melanoma, head and neck, liver or kidney cancer.

The V call is TRBV6-5, the J call TRBJ1-1, with 7 bases lining up with TRBD1. The CDR3 is made up of 13 amino acids. Germline-derived CDR1 and CDR2 are MNHEY and SVGAGI. Germline trimming cut 5 bases from V and 5 bases from J; bases unmatched to any gene: 5. The CDR3 loop reads CASSRQGGTEAFF. Written as DNA, the CDR3 is TGTGCCAGCAGTCGCCAGGGGGGGACTGAAGCTTTCTTT.

This chain connects TRBV4-1 to TRBJ1-5; a possible D gene is TRBD1 (5 bases). Germline V lookup: CDR1 MGHRA, CDR2 YSYEKL. The V gene lost 0 bases and the J gene lost 7 bases, with 13 bases spanning the gap. CDR3 length: 15 amino acids. Written as DNA, the CDR3 is TGCGCCAGCAGCCAAGATAGGGGCTTCGGCCAGCCCCAGCATTTT. Protein sequence: CASSQDRGFGQPQHF.

The CDR3 DNA reads TGTGCCAGCAGTTACTCACAGGGACCCATGAACACTGAAGCTTTCTTT. Encoded protein: CASSYSQGPMNTEAFF. The rearrangement uses TRBV6-5 and TRBJ1-1; a possible D gene is TRBD1 (6 bases). There are 16 residues in the CDR3. In germline, CDR1 is MNHEY, CDR2 SVGAGI. With 0 bases removed from V and 0 bases from J, the gap between germline ends came to 11 bases.